The 22 T cell receptor beta chains below come from one sample, sequenced in a study of early T cells in non-severe SARS-CoV-2 infection. TCRdb re-called the 5' RACE reads with MiXCR, one entry per CDR3 protein. The sample yields 50,000 or so distinct CDR3 sequences, roughly 13% seen once. Sample: whole blood. The receptors were gathered from an adult who was a healthcare worker with PCR-confirmed SARS-CoV-2 infection or an uninfected control (not recorded which).

The rearrangement links TRBV2 to TRBJ1-4, with no clear D. The CDR3 consists of 14 residues. Germline V gene lookup returns CDR1 SNHLY and CDR2 FYNNEI. Trimming pared 7 bases from V and 0 bases from J, leaving 9 bases between. The CDR3 reads CASIMEPTNEKLFF. In nucleotides, the CDR3 is TGTGCCAGCATCATGGAACCAACTAATGAAAAACTGTTTTTT. Drawing the rest from reference TRBV2 and TRBJ1-4, the complete variable domain is EPEVTQTPSHQVTQMGQEVILRCVPISNHLYFYWYRQILGQKVEFLVSFYNNEISEKSEIFDDQFSVERPDGSNFTLKIRSTKLEDSAMYFCASIMEPTNEKLFFGSGTQLSVL.

There are many counts of this clonotype. The gene calls are TRBV12-3 or TRBV12-4 and TRBJ1-1; D perhaps matches TRBD1 (6 bases). V dropped 4 bases and J dropped 0 bases, with 15 bases sitting between them. The CDR3 is 16 residues long. The CDR3 is CASSWGGAIMNTEAFF. The DNA for the CDR3 is TGTGCCAGCAGTTGGGGGGGCGCGATAATGAACACTGAAGCTTTCTTT.

This clonotype was recorded many times. The V gene is TRBV6-6, the J gene TRBJ2-1, with D possibly matching TRBD1 (5 bases). The ends were cut back, 5 bases at V and 0 bases at J, with 5 bases in the middle. Germline-derived CDR1 and CDR2 are MNHNY and SVGAGI (reference sequence). This CDR3 contains 13 residues. The CDR3 protein is CASSDSSYNEQFF. For the CDR3, the DNA is TGTGCCAGCAGTGACAGCTCCTACAATGAGCAGTTCTTC.

This clonotype was seen more than once but under ten times. The chain employs TRBV27 and TRBJ2-1; 7 bases map to TRBD1. CDR3 size: 13 residues. V shed 6 bases, J shed 9 bases, and the junction held 8 bases outside the gene matches. Germline CDR1 and CDR2: MNHEY and SMNVEV (reference sequence). The CDR3 bases are TGTGCCAGCAGCTCCTTCAGGGGGAGTGAGCAGTTCTTC. It encodes CASSSFRGSEQFF.

This clonotype was seen a handful of times. This rearrangement joins TRBV18 to TRBJ2-3; 10 positions match TRBD2. The junction had 7 bases not matched to a gene; V was cut back by 2 bases and J by 2 bases. This CDR3 spans 17 amino acids. Germline V gene data show CDR1 as KGHSH and CDR2 as LQKENI. CDR3 nucleotides: TGTGCCAGCTCACCAAGGCTAGCGGGGGCCTACACAGATACGCAGTATTTT. Encoded protein: CASSPRLAGAYTDTQYF. Full variable domain (outside the CDR3, taken from reference TRBV18 and TRBJ2-3): NAGVMQNPRHLVRRRGQEARLRCSPMKGHSHVYWYRQLPEEGLKFMVYLQKENIIDESGMPKERFSAEFPKEGPSILRIQQVVRGDSAAYFCASSPRLAGAYTDTQYFGPGTRLTVL.

This clonotype was seen only a few times. J is TRBJ1-1 and V is TRBV29-1; tentatively, D is TRBD1 (6 bases). Germline CDR1 SQVTM, CDR2 ANQGSEA. The CDR3 consists of 14 residues. Between the trimmed V and J ends, which lost 6 bases and 3 bases, there was a span of 17 bases. The CDR3 sequence is CSVGFQGSDTEAFF. CDR3 sequence (DNA): TGCAGCGTCGGATTCCAGGGGAGCGACACTGAAGCTTTCTTT.

This clonotype was counted many times. This sequence joins TRBV7-7 and TRBJ2-2, with unresolved D. This CDR3 spans 15 amino acids. Germline assignment: CDR1 SSHAT and CDR2 FNYEAQ (reference sequence). Trimming pared 0 bases from V and 1 base from J, leaving 6 bases between. The CDR3 region is CASSLAWGNTGELFF. CDR3 bases: TGTGCCAGCAGCTTAGCCTGGGGGAACACCGGGGAGCTGTTTTTT. The full variable domain, completed using reference TRBV7-7 and TRBJ2-2, is GAGVSQSPRYKVTKRGQDVTLRCDPISSHATLYWYQQALGQGPEFLTYFNYEAQPDKSGLPSDRFSAERPEGSISTLTIQRTEQRDSAMYRCASSLAWGNTGELFFGEGSRLTVL.

CDR3 loop: CASSQMRGAQSSETQYF. Written as DNA, the CDR3 is TGTGCCAGCAGCCAAATGCGGGGGGCGCAGTCTTCCGAGACCCAGTACTTC. This sequence joins TRBV14 and TRBJ2-5, with TRBD2 matching over 8 bases. Germline V gene data show CDR1 as SGHDN and CDR2 as FVKESK. CDR3 length equals 17 residues. The V gene end was trimmed by 2 bases and the J gene end by 5 bases; junction bases not matched to a gene: 13.

CDR3 sequence: CAWNPGQSGNTIYF. The CDR3 bases are TGTGCCTGGAATCCGGGACAGTCCGGAAACACCATATATTTT. The chain combines TRBV30 with TRBJ1-3, with 7 bases fitting TRBD1. Germline-derived CDR1 and CDR2 are GTSNPN and SVGIG (reference sequence). The CDR3 sequence is 14 residues long. Trimming took 4 bases from V and 4 from J; bases not matched to a gene: 7.

The V gene is TRBV2, the J gene TRBJ2-5, with 10 bases fitting TRBD1. The germline CDR1 and CDR2 sequences are SNHLY and FYNNEI. V lost 11 bases, J lost 4 bases, and 7 bases stayed unmatched. The CDR3 consists of 13 residues. The CDR3 DNA follows: TGTGCCGGGGACAGGGGCGTGGGAGAGACCCAGTACTTC. This sequence encodes CAGDRGVGETQYF.

This chain links TRBV12-3 or TRBV12-4 with TRBJ1-2; 7 bases are shared with TRBD1. The CDR3 is 13 residues long. Losses at the gene ends were 5 bases for V and 8 bases for J; bases not matched to a gene: 8. CDR3 bases: TGTGCCAGCAGTCTACAGGGGATAGGAGGCTACACCTTC. This codes for CASSLQGIGGYTF.

At least ten counts were recorded for this clonotype. The V call is TRBV2, the J call TRBJ2-3; D gene uncertain. V dropped 10 bases and J dropped 5 bases, with 16 bases sitting between them. Germline V gives CDR1 SNHLY, CDR2 FYNNEI. CDR3 size: 13 residues. Here the CDR3 reads CANPGSQGDTQYF. In nucleotides, the CDR3 is TGTGCCAACCCCGGATCCCAAGGAGATACGCAGTATTTT.

V is TRBV27 and J is TRBJ2-1; 15 positions match TRBD2. The CDR3 is made up of 15 amino acids. V lost 6 bases to trimming and J lost 12 bases; unmatched junction nucleotides: 9. In germline, CDR1 is MNHEY, CDR2 SMNVEV (reference sequence). The CDR3 DNA reads as TGTGCCAGCAGGCCGGGACTAGCGGGAGGCTATAGGCAGTTCTTC. This encodes CASRPGLAGGYRQFF.

This clonotype has a count of ten or more. The chain uses TRBV20-1 and TRBJ2-1; D not resolved. Per the germline V gene, CDR1 is DFQATT and CDR2 is SNEGSKA (reference sequence). This CDR3 is 14 amino acids long. V lost 2 bases, J lost 7 bases, and 15 bases lay in between. The CDR3 bases are TGCAGTGCTAGATCCGCAGGTTCCAGTAATGAGCAGTTCTTC. It codes for CSARSAGSSNEQFF.

This clonotype showed up just a few times. A junction boundary mismatches the germline segment, possibly from a read error. The chain employs TRBV28 and TRBJ1-4, with unresolved D. Germline loops: CDR1 MDHEN, CDR2 SYDVKM. The length of the CDR3 is 14 residues. The CDR3 is CASSFLTKNGKLFF. CDR3 coding DNA: TGTGCCAGCAGTTTCCTTACAAAGAATGGAAAACTGTTTTTT.

This clonotype came up many times. The V and J genes are TRBV12-3 or TRBV12-4 and TRBJ1-1; D unresolved. Trimming stripped 2 bases from V and 1 base from J, with 5 bases between. The CDR3 runs to 13 residues. The CDR3 sequence: CASSLYSNTEAFF. In DNA, the CDR3 is TGTGCCAGCAGTTTATACTCGAACACTGAAGCTTTCTTT.

The chain has TRBV19 and TRBJ1-5, with unresolved D. This CDR3 has 14 amino acids. The V and J ends lost 7 bases and 0 bases respectively, with 10 bases between them. CDR1 is LNHDA, CDR2 SQIVND, per germline (reference sequence). Written as DNA, the CDR3 is TGTGCCAGTAAGATGTCAGGTAGCAATCAGCCCCAGCATTTT. It yields the protein CASKMSGSNQPQHF. The variable domain in full, with the rest retrieved from reference TRBV19 and TRBJ1-5, is DGGITQSPKYLFRKEGQNVTLSCEQNLNHDAMYWYRQDPGQGLRLIYYSQIVNDFQKGDIAEGYSVSREKKESFPLTVTSAQKNPTAFYLCASKMSGSNQPQHFGDGTRLSIL.

Ten or more counts support this clonotype. The chain combines TRBV4-2 with TRBJ2-3; D unresolved. The CDR3 has 14 amino acids. Germline loops: CDR1 LGHNA, CDR2 YNFKEQ. V lost 0 bases and J 5 bases, leaving 9 bases between the germline ends. The CDR3 nucleotides are TGTGCCAGCAGCCAAGAATCTCGCAAAGATACGCAGTATTTT. Encoded protein: CASSQESRKDTQYF.

In its sample, this clonotype was seen a few times. The CDR3 reads CASSQGLRARGYGYTF. The DNA of the CDR3 is TGTGCCAGCAGCCAAGGCTTGAGGGCGCGGGGCTATGGCTACACCTTC. The chain carries TRBV14 and TRBJ1-2; D uncertain. The CDR3 runs 16 residues. Trimming took 1 base from V and 4 from J, leaving 16 bases between them. Germline V gene lookup returns CDR1 SGHDN and CDR2 FVKESK.

The genes are TRBV7-9 and TRBJ1-5; D not resolved. The germline gives CDR1 SEHNR, CDR2 FQNEAQ (reference sequence). This CDR3 contains 15 residues. With 5 bases removed from V and 1 base from J, the gap between germline ends came to 12 bases. The DNA for the CDR3 is TGTGCCAGCAGCCCAAGAGGAGGGAGCAATCAGCCCCAGCATTTT. It specifies CASSPRGGSNQPQHF.

Comments on this clonotype: One base away lies a much larger clone, so this may be a sequencing read error. The chain is built from TRBV29-1 and TRBJ2-5; D possibly corresponds to TRBD1 (5 bases). Germline CDR1 SQVTM, CDR2 ANQGSEA. Trimming shortened V by 7 bases and J by 5 bases, and 17 bases separated the two germline ends. CDR3 length equals 13 residues. This CDR3 reads CSAQPTAQETQYF. The CDR3 DNA is TGCAGCGCTCAACCGACAGCTCAGGAGACCCAGTACTTC. Combining the CDR3 with reference TRBV29-1 and TRBJ2-5 gives the whole variable domain SAVISQKPSRDICQRGTSLTIQCQVDSQVTMMFWYRQQPGQSLTLIATANQGSEATYESGFVIDKFPISRPNLTFSTLTVSNMSPEDSSIYLCSAQPTAQETQYFGPGTRLLVL.

This clonotype was detected only a few times. The gene calls are TRBV19 and TRBJ2-1, with D perhaps matching TRBD1 (6 bases). V dropped 4 bases and J dropped 3 bases, with 28 bases sitting between them. The CDR3 is 20 amino acids. CDR1 and CDR2 (germline): LNHDA, SQIVND (reference sequence). The DNA of the CDR3 is TGTGCCAGTAGTAAGAAAGACAGGCTAGAGACTTCGCTCGGCTACAATGAGCAGTTCTTC. As protein: CASSKKDRLETSLGYNEQFF.